In its sample, the clone carrying this TCR beta chain was seen a few times. This record belongs to a study of blood T cell repertoires in COVID-19. About the study: Sources were T cells, B-cell-depleted T cells, or PBMCs; the material itself was cDNA or gDNA.

In the original processing: Counts of nucleated cells, estimated from reference gene primer amplification, were obtained. The method was immunoSEQ multiplex PCR; TCRdb's version includes in-frame clones alone and lacks a portion of them. V and J calls and clone size are those listed in that table; D and trimming were worked out from the DNA. The table records 170,000 or so clones, approximately 83% of them present only once. V was trimmed by 2 bases and J by 8 bases, leaving 10 bases between them. Looked up from germline, CDR1 is SGHDT and CDR2 is YYEEEE. The CDR3 length is 12 residues. The Seattle site enrolled patients during active infection and followed them longitudinally.

The V gene is TRBV5-6, the J gene TRBJ1-2; no clear D. This clonotype originated in a middle-aged woman with COVID-19, enrolled during active disease. The sample consisted of peripheral blood. CDR3 sequence (DNA): TGTGCCAGCAGCTTACCAACGGGGGGCTACACCTTC. It is translated as CASSLPTGGYTF.